This TCR beta chain is drawn from a study of Graves' ophthalmopathy and Graves' hyperthyroidism. Notes on the study in general: Among thyroid clonotypes expanded above 0.001 frequency, most also appeared in blood.

This CDR3 is built from 13 residues. V dropped 4 bases and J dropped 2; count of bases not matched to a gene: 0. Germline CDR1 reads SQVTM; CDR2 reads ANQGSEA. The authors amplified TCR beta CDR3 regions, and they did so from RNA transcripts for repertoire sequencing. RT-PCR was first run with HTBI primers, then multiplex PCR in a second round. TCRdb redid the calling of the multiplex PCR reads with MiXCR, one entry per CDR3 protein. The sample contains about 740,000 distinct CDR3 sequences, 35% to 50% of which appear only once. Patients with other autoimmune diseases, uncontrolled infections, pregnancy or lactation were excluded. A roughly 9.3 ml volume of fresh peripheral blood provided the PBMCs. This clonotype showed up many times. What it recognizes is unknown.

This sequence joins TRBV29-1 and TRBJ2-7; 12 bases map to TRBD2. The receptor was isolated from an adult man with Graves' ophthalmopathy. The sequenced material came from peripheral blood. As DNA, the CDR3 is TGCAGCGTTGCTAGCGGGAGGGCCTACGAGCAGTACTTC. This gives the protein CSVASGRAYEQYF.